The rows below give T cell receptor beta chains drawn from one sample of a study of cytomegalovirus exposure and HLA in healthy donors. Assay: immunoSEQ multiplex PCR; the TCRdb copy retains only in-frame clones and omits some. The sample has about 89,000 clones; around 85% are singletons. The specimen sequenced was PBMCs. The receptor set was obtained from a man in his forties or fifties in good health and CMV-seropositive. CDR3s include the opening cysteine and the closing phenylalanine or tryptophan. The D gene is left open where the match is weak. Expanded clones are given a class, and other clones once, few, many or no size at all.

>TRBD1|TRBJ1-1|NA|TRBV28
TGTGCCAGCAGTCCCGACAGGGGAGGTAGCGATGAAGCTTTCTTT
CASSPDRGGSDEAFF
>TRBD2|TRBJ2-3|NA|TRBV5-1
TGCGCCAGCAGTAGCCTAGCGGTTGGAGATACGCAGTATTTT
CASSSLAVGDTQYF
>TRBD2|TRBJ2-2|NA|TRBV19
TGTGCCACCGCCCGGACTAGATTGAACACCGGGGAGCTGTTTTTT
CATARTRLNTGELFF
>TRBD1|TRBJ1-2|NA|TRBV11-2
TGTGCCAGCAGCTTATCGACAGGGAGCTATGGCTACACCTTC
CASSLSTGSYGYTF
>NA|TRBJ2-2|few|TRBV25-1
TGTGCCAGCAGTGATTTCAGGGCCGACACCGGGGAGCTGTTTTTT
CASSDFRADTGELFF
>TRBD1|TRBJ2-1|NA|TRBV7-3
TGTGCCAGCAGCCCCGGACAGGGGGCACGAAATGAGCAGTTCTTC
CASSPGQGARNEQFF
>NA|TRBJ2-4|once|TRBV28
TGTGCCAGCAGTTTAGGACGGGGGTTCGAGTACTTC
CASSLGRGFEYF
>TRBD1|TRBJ1-4|NA|TRBV7-6
TGTGCCAGCGAACAGGGGGAGTTTGGGGGAAAACTGTTTTTT
CASEQGEFGGKLFF
>TRBD2|TRBJ2-2|NA|TRBV27
TGTGCCAGCAGTAGGGCGGGGGGGCCTTCTCGTAGGAACACCGGGGAGCTGTTTTTT
CASSRAGGPSRRNTGELFF
>TRBD1|TRBJ2-7|NA|TRBV6-1
TGTGCCAGCAGTGAAGCGGGAGCGGGACAGGGCTTGCAGCAGTACTTC
CASSEAGAGQGLQQYF
>NA|TRBJ2-1|NA|TRBV5-1
TGCGCCAGCAGCAAGGCGGCGAGCGAGTACGAGCAGTTCTTC
CASSKAASEYEQFF
>TRBD2|TRBJ2-7|once|TRBV18
TGTGCCAGCTCACCACCCTGGGGAGGGGCTGGCGAGCAGTACTTC
CASSPPWGGAGEQYF
>TRBD1|TRBJ1-1|NA|TRBV11-2
TGTGCCAGCAGCTCGGGACAGGGGTATCCCCATCGGACTGAAGCTTTCTTT
CASSSGQGYPHRTEAFF
>NA|TRBJ2-3|NA|TRBV18
TGTGCCAGCTCACGCCAGGTGCAGAGCACAGATACGCAGTATTTT
CASSRQVQSTDTQYF
>NA|TRBJ2-5|once|TRBV7-3
TGTGCCAGCAGCTTATCAGGGAGGCTCCAAGAGACCCAGTACTTC
CASSLSGRLQETQYF
>TRBD2|TRBJ2-1|NA|TRBV19
TGTGCCAGTAGTACTAGCGGGGGCCGCAGTGAGCAGTTCTTC
CASSTSGGRSEQFF
>NA|TRBJ1-3|once|TRBV6-7
TGTGCCCAAAGGGGCCTCTCTGGAAACACCATATATTTT
CAQRGLSGNTIYF
>NA|TRBJ2-5|NA|TRBV7-7
TGTGCTAGCAGCTTTACAGGACCCCAAGAGACCCAGTACTTC
CASSFTGPQETQYF
>NA|TRBJ1-1|NA|TRBV4-2
TGTGCCAGCAGCCAAGGGACAGAGAACACTGAAGCTTTCTTT
CASSQGTENTEAFF
>TRBD1|TRBJ2-5|NA|TRBV19
TGTGCCAGTAGTCCCCAGGGGGCTGAGACCCAGTACTTC
CASSPQGAETQYF
>TRBD1|TRBJ2-7|NA|TRBV12-5
TGTGCTAGTGGTTTCCCCGGACAGGGTCCCTCCTACGAGCAGTACTTC
CASGFPGQGPSYEQYF
>NA|TRBJ1-2|once|TRBV13
TGTGCCAGCAGCTTATCCGAGGTCAGAAGCCTCTATGGCTACACCTTC
CASSLSEVRSLYGYTF
>TRBD2|TRBJ2-5|NA|TRBV6-1
TGTGCCAGCAGTGATCTTGGACTAGCGGGAGGGGGGCAAGAGACCCAGTACTTC
CASSDLGLAGGGQETQYF
>NA|TRBJ2-5|NA|TRBV11-3
TGTGCCAGCAGCTTACTAGCGGCACAGGGAGAGACCCAGTACTTC
CASSLLAAQGETQYF
>NA|TRBJ1-1|NA|TRBV11-2
TGTGCCAGCAGCCGACCAGTGGAGGCTTTCTTT
CASSRPVEAFF
>NA|TRBJ2-5|NA|TRBV21-1
TGTGCCAGCAGCCCACTTAAATTCTCTACCCCTACGGAGACCCAGTACTTC
CASSPLKFSTPTETQYF
>TRBD2|TRBJ2-3|NA|TRBV7-2
TGTGCCAGCAGCATCCAAGCGGGAGGGGTAACAGATACGCAGTATTTT
CASSIQAGGVTDTQYF
>NA|TRBJ1-5|NA|TRBV6-1
TGTGCCAGCAGGCCACTACAGGGCTCGCCCCAGCATTTT
CASRPLQGSPQHF
>NA|TRBJ2-2|NA|TRBV19
TGTGCCAGTAGTATAGCTGGTGCAGGGTTGGCCGGGGAGCTGTTTTTT
CASSIAGAGLAGELFF
>NA|TRBJ2-3|NA|TRBV15
TGTGCCACCAGCAGTGGTAGGAGGGGATGGGGAGATACGCAGTATTTT
CATSSGRRGWGDTQYF
>TRBD1|TRBJ2-3|once|TRBV7-6
TGTGCCAGCAGCTCAGACAGGGTTGCCACAGATACGCAGTATTTT
CASSSDRVATDTQYF
>NA|TRBJ1-2|NA|TRBV14
TGTGCCAGCAGCCGAACCGGGACATATGGCTACACCTTC
CASSRTGTYGYTF
>TRBD2|TRBJ2-1|NA|TRBV7-7
TGTGCTAGCAGCTCCGGGGGGAGCAATGAGCAGTTCTTC
CASSSGGSNEQFF
>TRBD1|TRBJ1-5|NA|TRBV6-1
TGTGCCAGCAGTCGACAGGGGCATAGCAATCAGCCCCAGCATTTT
CASSRQGHSNQPQHF
>NA|TRBJ2-7|NA|TRBV28
TGTGCCAGCAGTGAGGGGGACCGTACCTACGAGCAGTACTTC
CASSEGDRTYEQYF
>TRBD2|TRBJ2-3|NA|TRBV7-9
TGTGCCAGCAGCCGAGGGTTAGCGGGGGGAACCACAGATACGCAGTATTTT
CASSRGLAGGTTDTQYF
>TRBD1|TRBJ2-7|NA|TRBV10-1
TGCGCCAGCTCGGGACAGGCCTCCTACGAGCAGTACTTC
CASSGQASYEQYF
>TRBD1|TRBJ1-1|NA|TRBV5-1
TGCGCCAGCAGCTTGAACAGGGGCCCCGAAGGAGCTTTCTTT
CASSLNRGPEGAFF
>TRBD1|TRBJ2-2|few|TRBV5-1
TGCGCCAGCAGCCCTGGGACAGATACCGGGGAGCTGTTTTTT
CASSPGTDTGELFF
>NA|TRBJ2-3|NA|TRBV18
TGTGCCAGCTCACCCCAAGCCCCCCCAGATACGCAGTATTTT
CASSPQAPPDTQYF
>NA|TRBJ2-7|once|TRBV5-1
TGCGCCAGCAGGGAGGGAGGAGGGCAAAACTACGAGCAGTACTTC
CASREGGGQNYEQYF
>NA|TRBJ1-2|NA|TRBV6-5
TGTGCCAGCAGTTACTTGGAGGGTAGTGGTCGCTACACCTTC
CASSYLEGSGRYTF
>NA|TRBJ2-7|NA|TRBV5-4
TGTGCCAGCAGCTCCCGAGGGGGGGGCTACGAGCAGTACTTC
CASSSRGGGYEQYF
>NA|TRBJ2-5|NA|TRBV5-1
TGCGCCAGCAGCTTGCCCCGGGGGGCACAAGAGACCCAGTACTTC
CASSLPRGAQETQYF